The next 16 T cell receptor beta chains were all read from a single sample in a study of control samples from healthy donors and cancer patients. TCRdb keeps only in-frame clones here, not all; method: immunoSEQ multiplex PCR. The data show about 110,000 clones, with 82% seen just once and approximately 7% held by the top ten. Input material: blood. The receptors derive from a man in his late teens or twenties in good health.

The genes are TRBV4-3 and TRBJ2-2; no clear D. The germline V gene has CDR1 LGHNA and CDR2 YSLEER. CDR3 length equals 13 residues. With 4 bases removed from V and 6 bases from J, the gap between germline ends came to 9 bases. The CDR3 DNA reads TGCGCCAGCAGCCTCCCCCGGGCCGGGGAGCTGTTTTTT. It is translated as CASSLPRAGELFF.

This clone appeared a single time. This chain links TRBV5-1 with TRBJ2-2; TRBD1 aligns across 9 bases. Trimming cost V 4 bases and J 6 bases; bases outside gene matches: 4. The CDR3 sequence is 14 residues long. The germline gives CDR1 SGHRS, CDR2 YFSETQ. DNA for the CDR3: TGCGCCAGCAGCGTCACAGGGGGCTCCGGGGAGCTGTTTTTT. Protein product: CASSVTGGSGELFF.

The V gene is TRBV7-9, the J gene TRBJ1-5; 10 bases fit TRBD1. V shed 3 bases and J 3 bases; nucleotides not matched to a gene: 5. Germline-derived CDR1 and CDR2 are SEHNR and FQNEAQ (reference sequence). This CDR3 spans 16 amino acids. The CDR3 DNA follows: TGTGCCAGCAGCTTTTCGGGACAGGGGTACAATCAGCCCCAGCATTTT. Translating gives CASSFSGQGYNQPQHF.

This sequence joins TRBV12-5 and TRBJ2-1; the D gene is possibly TRBD2 (6 bases). The CDR3 sequence is 13 residues long. V lost 11 bases to trimming and J lost 0 bases, with 11 bases between them. Looked up from germline, CDR1 is LGHNT and CDR2 is FRNRAP. The CDR3 protein is CADSGPSYNEQFF. As DNA, the CDR3 is TGTGCTGATAGCGGACCCTCCTACAATGAGCAGTTCTTC. Full variable domain (remainder filled in from reference TRBV12-5 and TRBJ2-1): DARVTQTPRHKVTEMGQEVTMRCQPILGHNTVFWYRQTMMQGLELLAYFRNRAPLDDSGMPKDRFSAEMPDATLATLKIQPSEPRDSAVYFCADSGPSYNEQFFGPGTRLTVL.

This clone has just one count. V gene TRBV6-5 combines with J gene TRBJ1-3; D gene ambiguous. Between the trimmed V and J ends, which lost 0 bases and 1 base, there was a span of 10 bases. Germline V CDR1 and CDR2: MNHEY, SVGAGI. The length of the CDR3 is 16 residues. This CDR3 reads CASSYSLLGSGNTIYF. CDR3 DNA: TGTGCCAGCAGTTACTCGCTCCTGGGTTCTGGAAACACCATATATTTT.

The V gene is TRBV5-5, the J gene TRBJ2-5; TRBD1 might be the D (6 bases). The germline V gene encodes CDR1 SGHKS and CDR2 YYEKEE (reference sequence). The CDR3 loop spans 15 amino acids. V was cut by 5 bases and J by 1 base, with 15 bases left in between. CDR3 nucleotide sequence: TGTGCCAGCAGGAAAACAGGGTTAAGCCAAGAGACCCAGTACTTC. It codes for CASRKTGLSQETQYF.

The sample holds many counts of this clone. The chain uses TRBV25-1 and TRBJ1-5; D might be TRBD1 (5 bases). V lost 2 bases, J lost 3 bases, and 14 bases lay in between. The germline V gene has CDR1 MGHDK and CDR2 SYGVNS. The CDR3 length is 16 residues. The CDR3 loop is CASSEGTDSSNQPQHF. The CDR3 DNA sequence: TGTGCCAGCAGTGAAGGGACCGACAGCTCCAATCAGCCCCAGCATTTT.

The V gene is TRBV28, the J gene TRBJ1-5; D is possibly TRBD1 (5 bases). Germline V gene data show CDR1 as MDHEN and CDR2 as SYDVKM. Trimming took off 2 bases at V and 6 bases at J, with 8 bases between the two ends. This CDR3 has 13 residues. The chain's CDR3 is CASSLQGAQPQHF. CDR3 DNA sequence: TGTGCCAGCAGTTTACAAGGGGCTCAGCCCCAGCATTTT.

The chain uses TRBV6-1 and TRBJ1-2, with D tentatively TRBD1 (5 bases). V shed 2 bases and J shed 7 bases, with 11 bases lying between them. Germline assignment: CDR1 MNHNS and CDR2 SASEGT. This CDR3 contains 13 residues. For the CDR3, the DNA is TGTGCCAGCAGTGAATGGCGGGGGTCTGGCTACACCTTC. Encoded protein: CASSEWRGSGYTF.

The gene calls are TRBV3-1 (or the pseudogene TRBV3-2) and TRBJ2-3; TRBD2 might be the D (6 bases). Trimming removed 5 bases from V and 6 bases from J, with 21 bases in between. The CDR3 contains 16 residues. The germline gives CDR1 LGHDT, CDR2 YNNKEL (reference sequence). CDR3 DNA sequence: TGTGCCAGCAGCTCCCGTGGGAGGCGGGGTGGCGATACGCAGTATTTT. Protein product: CASSSRGRRGGDTQYF.

This sequence joins TRBV5-4 and TRBJ1-6, with no clear D. Germline CDR1 SGHNT, CDR2 YYREEE (reference sequence). The CDR3 totals 15 residues. V was clipped by 0 bases and J by 8 bases, with 12 bases between them. CDR3 sequence reads: CASSLDPSSDSPLHF. The CDR3 DNA sequence: TGTGCCAGCAGCTTGGACCCCTCATCCGATTCACCCCTCCACTTT.

This clone turned up a few times. This chain joins TRBV4-1 and TRBJ1-5; the D gene is possibly TRBD1 (5 bases). V gave up 1 base and J gave up 0 bases, with 10 bases separating them. The CDR3 has 16 amino acids. The germline CDR1 and CDR2 sequences are MGHRA and YSYEKL. The CDR3 bases are TGCGCCAGCAGCCAAGGCCCGGGGGATAGCAATCAGCCCCAGCATTTT. Translation gives CASSQGPGDSNQPQHF.

The chain joins TRBV7-2 to TRBJ1-2, with D hard to call. CDR3 length: 15 amino acids. The germline V gene encodes CDR1 SGHTA and CDR2 FQGNSA. With 0 bases removed from V and 7 bases from J, the gap between germline ends came to 15 bases. In nucleotides, the CDR3 is TGTGCCAGCAGCTTAGCCGCCCCCCAAAAGGGTGGCTACACCTTC. Amino acids: CASSLAAPQKGGYTF.

V is TRBV6-2 or TRBV6-3 and J is TRBJ2-7; D is unclear. This CDR3 region has 16 residues. Germline loops: CDR1 MNHEY, CDR2 SVGEGT. Trimming shortened V by 6 bases and J by 1 base, and 19 bases separated the two germline ends. CDR3 loop: CASSDDRKVDSYEQYF. The DNA of the CDR3 is TGTGCCAGCAGCGACGATCGCAAGGTGGATTCCTACGAGCAGTACTTC.

This clone was recorded once. This chain connects TRBV3-1 (or the pseudogene TRBV3-2) to TRBJ1-6, with a tentative D call TRBD1 (6 bases). The CDR3 has 15 residues. Germline values: CDR1 LGHDT, CDR2 YNNKEL (reference sequence). V was clipped by 0 bases and J by 7 bases, with 10 bases between them. CDR3 region: CASSQDRGVNSPLHF. CDR3 sequence (DNA): TGTGCCAGCAGCCAAGATAGGGGGGTAAATTCACCCCTCCACTTT.

The chain joins TRBV7-8 to TRBJ1-2; the D gene is possibly TRBD1 (6 bases). V shed 1 base and J shed 2 bases, with 8 bases lying between them. The CDR3 runs 14 residues. Germline CDR1 SGHVS, CDR2 FQNEAQ. CDR3 bases: TGTGCCAGCAGCTTAGGGACAGCGAACTATGGCTACACCTTC. This gives the protein CASSLGTANYGYTF.